A selection of T cell receptor beta chains follows, all from one sample in a study of blood T cell repertoires in COVID-19. Profiled with immunoSEQ multiplex PCR; TCRdb holds only in-frame clones, not every one. This table has 410,000 or so clones, 70% to 90% appearing once. Sequenced sample: peripheral blood. Source of these receptors: a woman between 25 and 40 years old with active or convalescent COVID-19. Both conserved end residues are part of each CDR3. D genes are given only for firm matches. The listing skips clone size in some rows; elsewhere it reads once, few, many or a size class.

>TRBJ2-3|TRBD2|NA|TRBV6-6
TGTGCCAGCAGTTACACCCTAGCGGGGGGCACAGATACGCAGTATTTT
CASSYTLAGGTDTQYF
>TRBJ1-2|NA|NA|TRBV7-2
TGTGCCAGCAGCTTAGGGGGCAGGGGAAACTATGGCTACACCTTC
CASSLGGRGNYGYTF
>TRBJ1-5|NA|NA|TRBV10-2
TGCGCCAGCAGTGTCCAGGGGATTGGCAATCAGCCCCAGCATTTT
CASSVQGIGNQPQHF
>TRBJ1-1|TRBD1|NA|TRBV5-1
TGCGCCAGCAGGCCGTATTACAGGGGCAACACTGAAGCTTTCTTT
CASRPYYRGNTEAFF
>TRBJ2-1|TRBD2|few|TRBV4-1
TGCGCCAGCAGCCTGGAACTAGCGGGGGGTTACAATGAGCAGTTCTTC
CASSLELAGGYNEQFF
>TRBJ1-1|NA|few|TRBV29-1
TGCAGCGTTGAGACAGGTATTGAAGCTTTCTTT
CSVETGIEAFF
>TRBJ2-1|TRBD2|NA|TRBV5-1
TGCGCCAGCAGCTTCTATAGCGGGGGGGCCTCCAATGAGCAGTTCTTC
CASSFYSGGASNEQFF
>TRBJ1-2|NA|NA|TRBV5-6
TGTGCCAGCAGCTTGGGCGAGACTAACTATGGCTACACCTTC
CASSLGETNYGYTF
>TRBJ1-3|NA|once|TRBV4-1
TGCGCCAGCAGCCAAGATCCCCAGGGAGGAAACACCATATATTTT
CASSQDPQGGNTIYF
>TRBJ1-6|TRBD1|once|TRBV27
TGTGCCAGCAGGGTCGATAGGACAGGGGGCCGATCCTATAATTCACCCCTCCACTTT
CASRVDRTGGRSYNSPLHF
>TRBJ1-6|NA|NA|TRBV5-5
TGTGCCAGCAGCTTGGGGGCATCCTCCTATAATTCACCCCTCCACTTT
CASSLGASSYNSPLHF
>TRBJ2-3|TRBD2|NA|TRBV6-1
TGTGCCAGCAGTGAATATCTAGCGGAAACAGATACGCAGTATTTT
CASSEYLAETDTQYF
>TRBJ2-5|TRBD1|NA|TRBV13
TGTGCCAGCAGTGATTGGTCGACAGGGGAAGAGACCCAGTACTTC
CASSDWSTGEETQYF
>TRBJ1-2|NA|NA|TRBV5-1
TGCGCCAGCAGCCGAGACACTAACTATGGCTACACCTTC
CASSRDTNYGYTF
>TRBJ1-1|TRBD1|NA|TRBV6-6
TGTGCCAGCAGCGGACAGGGTCCTGTCACTGAAGCTTTCTTT
CASSGQGPVTEAFF
>TRBJ2-1|TRBD2|NA|TRBV27
TGTGCCAGCACCCTAGCGGGGGGAAACTACAATGAGCAGTTCTTC
CASTLAGGNYNEQFF
>TRBJ1-1|NA|NA|TRBV4-1
TGCGCCAGCAGCCAAAACAGCCTCACTGAAGCTTTCTTT
CASSQNSLTEAFF
>TRBJ1-2|TRBD1|NA|TRBV27
TGTGCCAGCAGTTTTCAGGGGGGCGCCTATGGCTACACCTTC
CASSFQGGAYGYTF
>TRBJ1-5|NA|NA|TRBV2
TGTGCCAGCAGTGAAGGGCCACAGCCCCAGCATTTT
CASSEGPQPQHF
>TRBJ1-1|TRBD1|NA|TRBV6-1
TGTGCCAGCAGTGAAGAGGGGGCGGACAGGTTGAACACTGAAGCTTTCTTT
CASSEEGADRLNTEAFF
>TRBJ2-3|TRBD2|NA|TRBV3-1/TRBV3-2
TGTGCCAGCAGCCAAGGCGGGGGGGGAAGGAGGAGCGCAGATACGCAGTATTTT
CASSQGGGGRRSADTQYF
>TRBJ2-1|TRBD2|NA|TRBV20-1
TGCAGTGCTAGTGCTAGCGGGAGCCCCAATGAGCAGTTCTTC
CSASASGSPNEQFF
>TRBJ1-5|TRBD1|few|TRBV6-2/TRBV6-3
TGTGCCAGCAGTCCCCGGGACAGTTATAGCAATCAGCCCCAGCATTTT
CASSPRDSYSNQPQHF
>TRBJ2-1|TRBD2|NA|TRBV19
TGTGCCAGTAGTATATTGCCCGGGACTAGCGGGGGTGAAGAGCAGTTCTTC
CASSILPGTSGGEEQFF
>TRBJ1-5|TRBD1|NA|TRBV10-3
TGTGCCATCAGTAGAAACGGACAGGGGGGGCAGCCCCAGCATTTT
CAISRNGQGGQPQHF
>TRBJ2-3|NA|NA|TRBV6-4
TGTGCCAGCAGTGACTTGAATGCTGGTAGTGTCGATACGCAGTATTTT
CASSDLNAGSVDTQYF
>TRBJ2-5|TRBD2|NA|TRBV19
TGTGCCAGTAGCGGACTAGCGGGAGCAGAGACCCAGTACTTC
CASSGLAGAETQYF
>TRBJ1-1|NA|once|TRBV27
TGTGCCAGCAACGCAGATGTTAACACTGAAGCTTTCTTT
CASNADVNTEAFF
>TRBJ2-7|NA|NA|TRBV6-5
TGTGCCAGCAGTTACGCGCAGGGGGGCTACGAGCAGTACTTC
CASSYAQGGYEQYF
>TRBJ1-2|TRBD1|NA|TRBV6-4
TGTGCCAGCAGTGACTACTCAGGGGGCGGTGGCTACACCTTC
CASSDYSGGGGYTF
>TRBJ1-2|TRBD1|few|TRBV6-6
TGTGCCAGCAGTCCGACAGGGGAAAGGGGCTACACCTTC
CASSPTGERGYTF
>TRBJ1-6|NA|NA|TRBV27
TGTGCCAGCAGTCCCGGGGCAGGGGTGTCACCCCTCCACTTT
CASSPGAGVSPLHF